This TCR beta chain originates from a study of T cell repertoires in cytomegalovirus infection. The wider study: Public signatures in TCR beta pointed to CMV infection and matching HLA type. Study-wide findings and caveats: Cumulated frequencies of public TCR beta families served to identify carriers of CMV plus the relevant HLA. HLA-C-restricted CMV-specific TCR beta clonotypes prevailed in the ex vivo response.

TCRdb passed the reads through MiXCR, listing each CDR3 protein once. Among roughly 600,000 distinct CDR3 sequences listed, around 24% were seen once. This clonotype was seen more than once but under ten times. Its antigen is not identified. CDR1 and CDR2 (germline): SQVTM, ANQGSEA. CDR3 size: 13 residues. The ends lost 4 bases at V and 7 bases at J; junction bases unmatched: 6. This chain joins TRBV29-1 and TRBJ1-5, with TRBD1 matching over 8 bases. The receptor was isolated from a human donor in good health (CMV status not recorded). Some clones in this sample may be carry-over from other donors' samples. Sequencing was performed on CD8+ T cells from PBMCs. CDR3 in DNA: TGCAGCGTTGCCACAGGGGGGGGACAGCCCCAGCATTTT. Residues: CSVATGGGQPQHF. Using reference TRBV29-1 and TRBJ1-5 for the parts outside the CDR3, the full variable domain is SAVISQKPSRDICQRGTSLTIQCQVDSQVTMMFWYRQQPGQSLTLIATANQGSEATYESGFVIDKFPISRPNLTFSTLTVSNMSPEDSSIYLCSVATGGGQPQHFGDGTRLSIL.